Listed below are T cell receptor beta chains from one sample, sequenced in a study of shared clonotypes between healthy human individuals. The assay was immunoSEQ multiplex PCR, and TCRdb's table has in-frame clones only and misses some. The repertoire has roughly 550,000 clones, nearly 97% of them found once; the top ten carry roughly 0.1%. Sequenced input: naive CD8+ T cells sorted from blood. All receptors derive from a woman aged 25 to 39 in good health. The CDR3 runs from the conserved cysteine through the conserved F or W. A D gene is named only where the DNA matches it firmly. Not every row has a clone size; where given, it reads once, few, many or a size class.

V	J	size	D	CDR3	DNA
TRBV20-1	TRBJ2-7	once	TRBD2	CSARGSYEQYF	TGCAGTGCCCGCGGGAGTTACGAGCAGTACTTC
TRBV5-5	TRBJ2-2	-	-	CASSLVGTANTGELFF	TGTGCCAGCAGCTTGGTTGGGACGGCCAACACCGGGGAGCTGTTTTTT
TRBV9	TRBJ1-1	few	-	CASSVGGDKAEAFF	TGTGCCAGCAGCGTAGGCGGGGATAAGGCTGAAGCTTTCTTT
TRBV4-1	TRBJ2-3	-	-	CASSQVGADPGNTQYF	TGCGCCAGCAGCCAAGTGGGGGCGGACCCAGGGAATACGCAGTATTTT
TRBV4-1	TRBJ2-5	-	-	CASSQDPAGFQETQYF	TGCGCCAGCAGCCAAGATCCGGCGGGGTTCCAAGAGACCCAGTACTTC
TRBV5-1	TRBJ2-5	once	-	CASSLGRVQETQYF	TGCGCCAGCAGCCTGGGACGAGTCCAAGAGACCCAGTACTTC
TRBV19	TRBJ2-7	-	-	CASSGSGSYEQYF	TGTGCCAGTAGCGGGTCTGGGTCCTACGAGCAGTACTTC
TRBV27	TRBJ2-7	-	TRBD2	CASSFGGLADRSSYEQYF	TGTGCCAGCAGTTTTGGGGGACTAGCTGATAGGAGCTCCTACGAGCAGTACTTC
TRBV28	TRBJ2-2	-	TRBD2	CASSSPREGHTGELFF	TGTGCCAGCAGTTCTCCCCGGGAGGGCCATACCGGGGAGCTGTTTTTT
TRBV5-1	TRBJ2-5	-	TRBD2	CARGRSGKQETQYF	TGCGCCAGGGGTCGGAGCGGGAAACAAGAGACCCAGTACTTC
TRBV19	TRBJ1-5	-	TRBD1	CASTQGVRGNQPQHF	TGTGCCAGTACGCAGGGGGTGCGGGGCAATCAGCCCCAGCATTTT
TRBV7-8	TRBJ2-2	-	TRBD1	CASPRDRGNTGELFF	TGTGCCAGCCCCCGGGACAGGGGGAACACCGGGGAGCTGTTTTTT
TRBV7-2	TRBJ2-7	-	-	CASSLDSGPYEQYF	TGTGCCAGCAGCTTAGATTCGGGACCATACGAGCAGTACTTC
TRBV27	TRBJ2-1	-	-	CASSFTHNEQFF	TGTGCCAGCAGTTTTACCCACAATGAGCAGTTCTTC
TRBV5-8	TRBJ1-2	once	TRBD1	CASMEDRGYGYTF	TGTGCCAGCATGGAAGACAGGGGCTATGGCTACACCTTC
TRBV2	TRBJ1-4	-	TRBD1	CASRRQGGEKLFF	TGTGCCAGCAGACGACAGGGGGGTGAAAAACTGTTTTTT
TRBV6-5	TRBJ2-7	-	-	CASSYLGDAYEQYF	TGTGCCAGCAGTTACCTAGGGGACGCGTACGAGCAGTACTTC
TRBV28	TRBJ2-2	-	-	CASSLYGRELFF	TGTGCCAGCAGTTTGTACGGCCGGGAGCTGTTTTTT
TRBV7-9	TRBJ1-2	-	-	CATGGGVSHYGYTF	TGTGCCACCGGGGGGGGCGTGTCACACTATGGCTACACCTTC
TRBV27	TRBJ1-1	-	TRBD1	CASSRPWTGGGTEAFF	TGTGCCAGCAGCCGACCTTGGACAGGGGGCGGCACTGAAGCTTTCTTT
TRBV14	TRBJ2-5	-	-	CASRRDSQETQYF	TGTGCCAGCAGGCGGGACAGCCAAGAGACCCAGTACTTC
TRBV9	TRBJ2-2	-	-	CASNTRGGNTGELFF	TGTGCCAGCAACACAAGAGGGGGGAACACCGGGGAGCTGTTTTTT
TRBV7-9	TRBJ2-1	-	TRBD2	CASIGLAENEQFF	TGTGCCAGCATTGGCCTAGCGGAGAATGAGCAGTTCTTC
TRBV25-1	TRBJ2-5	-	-	CASSGRIQETQYF	TGTGCCAGCAGTGGGCGAATCCAAGAGACCCAGTACTTC
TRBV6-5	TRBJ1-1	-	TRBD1	CANRQGGGSEAFF	TGTGCCAACAGACAGGGGGGTGGCTCTGAAGCTTTCTTT
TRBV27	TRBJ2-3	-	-	CASSFSVGYTDTQYF	TGTGCCAGCAGTTTTTCCGTGGGGTACACAGATACGCAGTATTTT
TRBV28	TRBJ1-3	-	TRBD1	CASSSGTVGGNTIYF	TGTGCCAGCAGTTCCGGGACAGTCGGAGGAAACACCATATATTTT
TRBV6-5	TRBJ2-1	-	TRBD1	CASRTGWSSYNEQFF	TGTGCCAGCAGGACAGGGTGGTCGTCCTACAATGAGCAGTTCTTC
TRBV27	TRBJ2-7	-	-	CASSFQGPVGGDEQYF	TGTGCCAGCAGTTTCCAGGGCCCAGTTGGTGGTGACGAGCAGTACTTC
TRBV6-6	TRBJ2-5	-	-	CASSDGLRETQYF	TGTGCCAGCAGTGATGGTCTTCGAGAGACCCAGTACTTC
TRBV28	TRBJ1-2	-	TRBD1	CASSHRDSFYGYTF	TGTGCCAGCAGCCACCGGGACAGCTTCTATGGCTACACCTTC
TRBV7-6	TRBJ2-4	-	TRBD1	CASSLGSGGDIQYF	TGTGCCAGCAGCTTAGGTTCAGGGGGAGACATTCAGTACTTC
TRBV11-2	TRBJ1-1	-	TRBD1	CASSNRDSENTEAFF	TGTGCCAGCAGCAACCGGGACAGTGAGAACACTGAAGCTTTCTTT